The subject of this entry is one TCR beta chain. The V end was cut by 6 bases, the J end by 2 bases, with 18 bases between. CDR1 and CDR2 (germline): SGHRS, YFSETQ. The CDR3 is 15 residues long. This sample was taken from a study of blood T cell repertoires in COVID-19. The protocol was immunoSEQ multiplex PCR, while the TCRdb copy is restricted to in-frame clones and leaves out a portion. Of some 140,000 clones in the sample, 65% to 90% were seen once. This chain links TRBV5-1 with TRBJ2-7; possible D gene TRBD1, 6 bases. The sample was peripheral blood. This receptor was identified in a woman aged 55-69 years with COVID-19, enrolled during active disease. CDR3 in amino acids: CASTFARGTAYEQYF. For the CDR3, the DNA is TGCGCCAGCACATTTGCTAGGGGGACGGCCTACGAGCAGTACTTC.